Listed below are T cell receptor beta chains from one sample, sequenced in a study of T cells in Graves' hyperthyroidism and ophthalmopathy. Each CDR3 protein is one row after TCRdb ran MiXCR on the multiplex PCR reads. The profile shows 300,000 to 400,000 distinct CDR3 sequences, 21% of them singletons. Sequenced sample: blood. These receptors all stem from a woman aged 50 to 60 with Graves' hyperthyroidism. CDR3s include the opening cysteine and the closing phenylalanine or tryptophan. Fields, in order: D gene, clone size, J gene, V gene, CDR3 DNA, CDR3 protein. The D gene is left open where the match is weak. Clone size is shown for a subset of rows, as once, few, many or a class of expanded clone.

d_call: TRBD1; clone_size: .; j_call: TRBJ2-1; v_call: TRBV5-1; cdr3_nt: TGCGCCAGCAGCCCACGGACAGGGGGCAGTGAGCAGTTCTTC; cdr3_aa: CASSPRTGGSEQFF
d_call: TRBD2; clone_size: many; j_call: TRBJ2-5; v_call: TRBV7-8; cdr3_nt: TGTGCCAGCAGCTCCAAGCGGGAGAGGGAGACCCAGTACTTC; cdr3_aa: CASSSKRERETQYF
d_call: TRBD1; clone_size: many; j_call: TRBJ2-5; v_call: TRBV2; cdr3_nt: TGTGCCAGCAAGCCGGACAGGGGAGGCGGGGAGACCCAGTACTTC; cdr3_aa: CASKPDRGGGETQYF
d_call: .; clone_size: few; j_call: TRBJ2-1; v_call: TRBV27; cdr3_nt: TGTGCCAGCACTAGCTACTACAATGAGCAGTTCTTC; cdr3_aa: CASTSYYNEQFF
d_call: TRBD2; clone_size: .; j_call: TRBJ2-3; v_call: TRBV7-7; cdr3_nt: TGTGCCAGCAGCTTAATGGTCGGGAGGGCAGATACGCAGTATTTT; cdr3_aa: CASSLMVGRADTQYF
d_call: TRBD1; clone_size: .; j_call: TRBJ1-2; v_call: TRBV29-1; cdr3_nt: TGCAGCGTCCCACGGGACAGTCGGCACACCTTC; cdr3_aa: CSVPRDSRHTF
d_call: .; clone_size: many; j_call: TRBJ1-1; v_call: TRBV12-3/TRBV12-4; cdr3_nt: TGTGCCAGCAGTTTAAGGGCCGGGACGACCACTGAAGCTTTCTTT; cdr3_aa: CASSLRAGTTTEAFF
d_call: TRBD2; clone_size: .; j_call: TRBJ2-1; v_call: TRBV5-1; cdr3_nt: TGCGCCAGCAGCTTCAGCGGGAGGATCGATGAGCAGTTCTTC; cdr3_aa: CASSFSGRIDEQFF
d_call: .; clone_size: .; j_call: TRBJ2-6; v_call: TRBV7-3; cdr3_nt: TGTGCCAGCAGCTGGCAGAGCTCTGGGGCCAACGTCCTGACTTTC; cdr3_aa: CASSWQSSGANVLTF
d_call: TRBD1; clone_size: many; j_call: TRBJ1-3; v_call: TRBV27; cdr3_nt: TGTGCCAGCAGTTCCACGACAGGGCGAGGAAACACCATATATTTT; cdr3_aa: CASSSTTGRGNTIYF
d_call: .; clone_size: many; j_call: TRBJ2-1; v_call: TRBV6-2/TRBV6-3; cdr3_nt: TGTGCCAGCAGTTGGACCACAGGGACTGGGGCTAAACAATCCTCCTACAATGAGCAGTTCTTC; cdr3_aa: CASSWTTGTGAKQSSYNEQFF
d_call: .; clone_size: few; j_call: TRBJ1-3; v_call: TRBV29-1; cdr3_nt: TGCAGCGTTCTGGAGGGGAGAAACACCATATATTTT; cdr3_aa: CSVLEGRNTIYF
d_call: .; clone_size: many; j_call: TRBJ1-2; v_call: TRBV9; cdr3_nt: TGTGCCAGCAGCGCGGGACCGATCTATTCCGGCTACACCTTC; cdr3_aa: CASSAGPIYSGYTF
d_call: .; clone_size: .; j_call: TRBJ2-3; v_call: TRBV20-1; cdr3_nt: TGCAGTGCTAGAGTTCCTCCGGGACGGGGAAGCACAGATACGCAGTATTTT; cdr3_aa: CSARVPPGRGSTDTQYF
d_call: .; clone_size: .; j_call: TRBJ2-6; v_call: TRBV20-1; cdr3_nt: TGCAGTGCTAGTAAATCCTCTTCTGGGGCCAACGTCCTGACTTTC; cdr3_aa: CSASKSSSGANVLTF
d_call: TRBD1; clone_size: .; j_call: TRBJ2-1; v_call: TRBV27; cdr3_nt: TGTGCCAGCAGGACGGGACAGGGTTTTAATGAGCAGTTCTTC; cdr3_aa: CASRTGQGFNEQFF
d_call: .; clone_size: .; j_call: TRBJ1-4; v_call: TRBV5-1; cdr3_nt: TGCGCCAGCAGCTATGGCGATGGGGGCTCAACTAATGAAAAACTGTTTTTT; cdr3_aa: CASSYGDGGSTNEKLFF
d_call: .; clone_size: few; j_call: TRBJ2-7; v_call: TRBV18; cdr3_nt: TGTGCCAGCTCCGGGAACTCCTACGAGCAGTACTTC; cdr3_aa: CASSGNSYEQYF
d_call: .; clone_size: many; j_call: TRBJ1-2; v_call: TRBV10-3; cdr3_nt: TGTGCCATCAGTGACGCAGATTCCTCTGGCTACACCTTC; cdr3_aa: CAISDADSSGYTF
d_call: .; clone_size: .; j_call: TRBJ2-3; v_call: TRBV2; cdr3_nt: TGTGCCAGCAGTGAAAAATCCCGGACCACAGATACGCAGTATTTT; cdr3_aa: CASSEKSRTTDTQYF
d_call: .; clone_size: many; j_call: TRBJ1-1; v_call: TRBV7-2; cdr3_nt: TGTGCCAGCAGCGTCGACAGCCATACGACTGAAGCTTTCTTT; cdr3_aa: CASSVDSHTTEAFF
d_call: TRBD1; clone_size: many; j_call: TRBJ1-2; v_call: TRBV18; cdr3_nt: TGTGCCAGCTCGCCGGGGACAGATCACTATGGCTACACCTTC; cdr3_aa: CASSPGTDHYGYTF
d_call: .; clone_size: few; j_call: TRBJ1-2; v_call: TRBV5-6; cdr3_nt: TGTGCCAGCAGCTTGATGGACACCACCAGGTTGGATGGCTACACCTTC; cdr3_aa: CASSLMDTTRLDGYTF
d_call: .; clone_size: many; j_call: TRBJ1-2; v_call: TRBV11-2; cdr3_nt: TGTGCCAGCAGCTTAGAGGGACTTGACTATGGCTACACCTTC; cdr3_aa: CASSLEGLDYGYTF
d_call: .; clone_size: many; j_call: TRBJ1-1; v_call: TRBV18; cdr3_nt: TGTGCCAGCTCACCCACAGAGGGTATCCAAGCTTTCTTT; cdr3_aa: CASSPTEGIQAFF
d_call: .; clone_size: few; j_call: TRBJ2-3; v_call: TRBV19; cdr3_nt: TGTGCCAGTAGTACCGTCAGCACAGATACGCAGTATTTT; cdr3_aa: CASSTVSTDTQYF
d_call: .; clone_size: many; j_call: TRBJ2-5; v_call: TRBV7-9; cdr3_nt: TGTGCCAGCAGCCAGGGCGCCAGGGGAACGGTAGAGACCCAGTACTTC; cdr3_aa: CASSQGARGTVETQYF
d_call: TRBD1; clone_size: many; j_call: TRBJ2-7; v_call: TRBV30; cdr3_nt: TGTGCCTGTGACAGGGGAGGCCACGAGCAGTACTTC; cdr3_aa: CACDRGGHEQYF
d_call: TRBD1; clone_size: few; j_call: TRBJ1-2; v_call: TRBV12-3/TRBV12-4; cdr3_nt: TGTGCCAGCAGACAGGGGGGGTATCGGTATGGCTACACCTTC; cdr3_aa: CASRQGGYRYGYTF
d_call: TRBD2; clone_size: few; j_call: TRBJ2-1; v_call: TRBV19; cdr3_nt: TGTGCCAGTAGTACCACTTTAGCGGGAGGGGGAGATGAGCAGTTCTTC; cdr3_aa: CASSTTLAGGGDEQFF
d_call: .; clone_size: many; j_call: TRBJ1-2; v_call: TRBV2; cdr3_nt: TGTGCCAGCAGTGACAGTATGAACTATGGCTACACCTTC; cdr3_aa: CASSDSMNYGYTF
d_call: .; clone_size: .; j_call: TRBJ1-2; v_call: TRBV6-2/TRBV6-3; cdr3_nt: TGTGCCAGCAGTTACTCCTCGGGCAGGTTTGGCGGCTACACCTTC; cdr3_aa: CASSYSSGRFGGYTF
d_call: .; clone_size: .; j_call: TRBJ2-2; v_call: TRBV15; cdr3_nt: TGTGCCACCAGCAGAGTCCCCAGGACCGGGGAGCTGTTTTTT; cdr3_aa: CATSRVPRTGELFF
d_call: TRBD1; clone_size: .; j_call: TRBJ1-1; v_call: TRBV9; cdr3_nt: TGTGCCAGCAACGCAGGGGGACCACACAACACTGAAGCTTTCTTT; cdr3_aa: CASNAGGPHNTEAFF
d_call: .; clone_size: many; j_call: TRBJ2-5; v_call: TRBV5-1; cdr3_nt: TGCGCCAGCAGCCCGGGGTTCCTAAGGACGGCGGAAGAGACCCAGTACTTC; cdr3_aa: CASSPGFLRTAEETQYF
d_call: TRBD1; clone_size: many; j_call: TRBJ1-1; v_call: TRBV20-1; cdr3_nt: TGCAGTGCTAGAGATCTTCGACAGGGACCGAACACTGAAGCTTTCTTT; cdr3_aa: CSARDLRQGPNTEAFF
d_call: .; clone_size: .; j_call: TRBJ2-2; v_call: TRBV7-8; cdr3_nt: TGTGCCAGCAGCTTAGTGCGGGCTACGAACACCGGGGAGCTGTTTTTT; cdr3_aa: CASSLVRATNTGELFF
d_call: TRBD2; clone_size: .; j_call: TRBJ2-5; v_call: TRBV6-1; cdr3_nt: TGTGCCAGCAGCAGGACTAGCCCCCAGCAAGAGACCCAGTACTTC; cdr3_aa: CASSRTSPQQETQYF
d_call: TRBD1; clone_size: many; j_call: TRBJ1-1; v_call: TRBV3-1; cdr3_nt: TGTGCCAGCAGCCACGGGACAGGGACGGGCACTGAAGCTTTCTTT; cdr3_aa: CASSHGTGTGTEAFF
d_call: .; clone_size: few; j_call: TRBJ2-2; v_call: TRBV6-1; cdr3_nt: TGTGCCTGCAAGACGGAGACCGGGGAGCTGTTTTTT; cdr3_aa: CACKTETGELFF
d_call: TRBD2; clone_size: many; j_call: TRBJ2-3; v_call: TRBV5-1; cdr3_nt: TGCGCCAGCAGCGACGCCGGGGGGGGGATCACAGATACGCAGTATTTT; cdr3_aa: CASSDAGGGITDTQYF
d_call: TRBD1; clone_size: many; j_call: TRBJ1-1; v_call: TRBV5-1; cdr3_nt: TGCGCCAGCAGCAAACGTGGACAGGGGGAAGTGATGAACACTGAAGCTTTCTTT; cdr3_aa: CASSKRGQGEVMNTEAFF
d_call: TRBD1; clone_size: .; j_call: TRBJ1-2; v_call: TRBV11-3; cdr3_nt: TGTGCCAGCAGCTTCACGGAGGGGGCCGGCTATGGCTACACCTTC; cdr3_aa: CASSFTEGAGYGYTF
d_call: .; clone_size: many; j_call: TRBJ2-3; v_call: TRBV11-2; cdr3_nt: TGTGCCAGCAGCTCGAGAGCCGGGACTAGCACAGATACGCAGTATTTT; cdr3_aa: CASSSRAGTSTDTQYF
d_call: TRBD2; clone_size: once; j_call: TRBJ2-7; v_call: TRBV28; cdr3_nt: TGTGCCAGCAGTTTCCCGTTGCGGGAGCCGTCCTACGAGCAGTACTTC; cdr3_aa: CASSFPLREPSYEQYF
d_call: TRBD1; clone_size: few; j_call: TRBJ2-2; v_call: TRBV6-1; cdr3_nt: TGTGCCAGCACACAGGGGTCGGACACCGGGGAGCTGTTTTTT; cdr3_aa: CASTQGSDTGELFF